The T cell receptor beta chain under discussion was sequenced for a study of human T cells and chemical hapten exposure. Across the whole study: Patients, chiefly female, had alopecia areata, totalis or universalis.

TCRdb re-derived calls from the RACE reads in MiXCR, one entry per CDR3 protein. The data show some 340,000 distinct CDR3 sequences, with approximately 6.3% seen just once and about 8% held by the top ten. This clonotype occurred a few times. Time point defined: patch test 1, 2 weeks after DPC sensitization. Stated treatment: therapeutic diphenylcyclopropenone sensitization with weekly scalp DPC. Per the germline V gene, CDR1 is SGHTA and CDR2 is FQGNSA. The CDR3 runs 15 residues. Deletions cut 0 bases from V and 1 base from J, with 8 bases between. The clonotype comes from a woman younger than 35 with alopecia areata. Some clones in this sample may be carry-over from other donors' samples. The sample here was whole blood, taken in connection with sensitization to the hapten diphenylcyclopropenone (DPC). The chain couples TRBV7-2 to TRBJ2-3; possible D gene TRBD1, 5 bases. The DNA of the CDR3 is TGTGCCAGCAGCTTAGCCTTAGGGGGCACAGATACGCAGTATTTT. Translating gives CASSLALGGTDTQYF. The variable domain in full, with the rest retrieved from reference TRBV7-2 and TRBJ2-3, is GAGVSQSPSNKVTEKGKDVELRCDPISGHTALYWYRQSLGQGLEFLIYFQGNSAPDKSGLPSDRFSAERTGGSVSTLTIQRTQQEDSAVYLCASSLALGGTDTQYFGPGTRLTVL.